Below, 18 T cell receptor beta chains from the same sample are listed, as sequenced in a study of vaccination effects on CD4 cells after COVID-19. Their antigen targets remain unknown. The repertoire was sequenced with immunoSEQ multiplex PCR; TCRdb's copy has only in-frame clones and lacks some. Of tens of thousands of clones in the sample, around three quarters were seen once. Antigen-specific CD4+ T cell clonotypes were called by their expansion after viral peptide-pool culture in ViraFEST. The culture ran for approximately 10 days, and then CD4+ T cells were isolated. Nobody among the vaccine recipients had prior SARS-CoV-2 infection (nucleocapsid antibodies were negative). The starting material was CD4+ T cells from PBMCs cultured with HCoV-OC43 spike peptides, obtained before COVID-19 vaccination. The subset denotes: HCoV-OC43 spike overlapping peptide pool stimulation. These receptors were taken from a human donor who received a COVID-19 vaccine.

V usage is TRBV9 and J usage is TRBJ2-3; D is possibly TRBD2 (6 bases). This CDR3 is 16 amino acids long. Trimming removed 0 bases from V and 4 bases from J, with 15 bases in between. Germline V CDR1 and CDR2: SGDLS, YYNGEE. CDR3 region: CASSVGISGGPDTQYF. CDR3 DNA: TGTGCCAGCAGCGTAGGTATTTCCGGGGGACCAGATACGCAGTATTTT.

Only a few counts were recorded for this clone. This sequence joins TRBV10-2 and TRBJ2-2; 12 bases align to TRBD2. Per the germline V gene, CDR1 is WSHSY and CDR2 is SAAADI. CDR3 size: 16 residues. V trimming: 7 bases; J trimming: 2 bases; junction bases outside the gene matches: 5. CDR3 DNA sequence: TGCGCCAGCACCCGACTAGCGGGGGATAACACCGGGGAGCTGTTTTTT. Its protein is CASTRLAGDNTGELFF.

J is TRBJ1-1 and V is TRBV5-1; 11 nucleotides match TRBD1. This CDR3 has 17 residues. Germline V gene sequence: CDR1 SGHRS, CDR2 YFSETQ. With 0 bases clipped from V and 5 bases from J, the junction kept 9 bases outside the gene matches. The CDR3 coding sequence is TGCGCCAGCAGCTTGGACGGGCCGGACAGGGGGCGGACTGAAGCTTTCTTT. Amino acids: CASSLDGPDRGRTEAFF.

The chain joins TRBV19 to TRBJ2-1, with 8 bases that match TRBD2. The junction had 15 bases not matched to a gene; V was cut back by 7 bases and J by 1 base. This CDR3 region has 18 residues. CDR1 LNHDA and CDR2 SQIVND come from the germline V gene (reference sequence). For the CDR3, the DNA is TGTGCCAGTACCCGTTGGCGGGGGGATACCTTATCCTACAATGAGCAGTTCTTC. Protein: CASTRWRGDTLSYNEQFF.

The chain recombines TRBV4-3 with TRBJ1-1; TRBD1 agrees at 9 bases. V shed 0 bases and J 5 bases; nucleotides not matched to a gene: 4. Germline lookup yields CDR1 LGHNA and CDR2 YSLEER. The CDR3 is 15 amino acids. CDR3 in amino acids: CASSQEPTGGTEAFF. DNA of the CDR3: TGCGCCAGCAGCCAAGAACCGACAGGGGGTACTGAAGCTTTCTTT.

This chain links TRBV28 with TRBJ1-1; D unclear. CDR1 MDHEN and CDR2 SYDVKM come from the germline V gene. CDR3 length equals 12 residues. V dropped 3 bases and J dropped 6 bases, with 8 bases sitting between them. The CDR3 coding sequence is TGTGCCAGCAGTTTCCGTATATCTGAAGCTTTCTTT. Its translation: CASSFRISEAFF.

In its sample, this clone was seen a few times. The gene calls are TRBV5-4 and TRBJ2-7; 9 bases match TRBD1. CDR1 is SGHNT, CDR2 YYREEE, per germline (reference sequence). J was trimmed by 4 bases and V by 3 bases; bases with no gene match: 8. The CDR3 has 15 amino acids. The CDR3 sequence is CASSSPGQGRYEQYV. CDR3 bases: TGTGCCAGCAGCTCACCCGGACAGGGGAGGTACGAGCAGTACGTC.

The chain recombines TRBV28 with TRBJ1-2; D possibly corresponds to TRBD1 (5 bases). V lost 6 bases to trimming and J lost 10 bases, with 30 bases between them. Germline V lookup: CDR1 MDHEN, CDR2 SYDVKM. This CDR3 region has 17 residues. Written as DNA, the CDR3 is TGTGCCAGCAGGGGGGATGTCGGTCCAGGGAAATTTAAGGTCTACACCTTC. This encodes CASRGDVGPGKFKVYTF.

The chain links TRBV5-1 to TRBJ2-2, with 7 bases matching TRBD1. The V gene's germline CDR1 is SGHRS and CDR2 YFSETQ. This CDR3 is 16 amino acids long. The V gene end was trimmed by 0 bases and the J gene end by 3 bases; junction bases not matched to a gene: 5. The CDR3 DNA sequence: TGCGCCAGCAGCTTGGGGCCAGGGGGACACACCGGGGAGCTGTTTTTT. This translates into CASSLGPGGHTGELFF.

The rearrangement uses TRBV6-4 and TRBJ2-2; D tentatively fits TRBD1 or TRBD2 (6 bases each). V lost 6 bases and J 7 bases, leaving 12 bases between the germline ends. This CDR3 is built from 13 residues. Germline V gene data show CDR1 as MRHNA and CDR2 as SNTAGT. The CDR3 region has the DNA TGTGCCAGCAGCGTACAGGGAGGCGGGGAGCTGTTTTTT. It encodes CASSVQGGGELFF.

V gene TRBV6-5 combines with J gene TRBJ2-5, with 7 bases fitting TRBD2. The V and J ends lost 6 bases and 1 base, in that order; junction bases with no gene match: 8. Per germline, CDR1 MNHEY and CDR2 SVGAGI. The CDR3 contains 15 residues. The CDR3 nucleotides read TGTGCCAGCAGCCGTACTCGCGGGAGCCAAGAGACCCAGTACTTC. Its translation: CASSRTRGSQETQYF.

This clone came up once. The gene calls are TRBV2 and TRBJ2-6; TRBD1 aligns across 7 bases. Per the germline V gene, CDR1 is SNHLY and CDR2 is FYNNEI. Trimming removed 6 bases from V and 0 bases from J; junction bases left unmatched: 5. This CDR3 has 16 amino acids. CDR3 sequence reads: CASRRQGGSGANVLTF. The CDR3 DNA sequence: TGTGCCAGCAGGCGACAGGGCGGCTCTGGGGCCAACGTCCTGACTTTC.

V and J are TRBV20-1 and TRBJ1-1; possibly TRBD1 for D (5 bases). The V end was cut by 3 bases, the J end by 4 bases, with 12 bases between. Per germline, CDR1 DFQATT and CDR2 SNEGSKA (reference sequence). The CDR3 runs to 13 residues. Here the CDR3 reads CSASVQGRTEAFF. The CDR3 bases are TGCAGTGCTAGTGTCCAGGGACGCACTGAAGCTTTCTTT.

This clone was seen a few times. The CDR3 carries no conserved terminal phenylalanine or tryptophan, so it likely arises from a read error. No DNA is shown, since the ends of the CDR3 on it are uncertain; the CDR3 is the one TCRdb lists. The chain combines TRBV5-1 with TRBJ1-6. Inclusive of both ends, the CDR3 amounts to 10 amino acids. Germline V CDR1 and CDR2: SGHRS, YFSETQ. CDR3 sequence: CASSLVVLKL.

With regard to this clone: Because it lacks the conserved phenylalanine or tryptophan at the end, this CDR3 is likely a read error. The DNA is omitted, as the CDR3 cannot be located on it reliably, and the CDR3 follows TCRdb's listing. The chain has TRBV21-1 and TRBJ2-7; the listed D gene, TRBD2, was not tested against the DNA. TRBV21-1 is deemed a pseudogene. The CDR3 comprises 13 residues, both ends counted. CDR3 region: CASSTPLGGGASG.

The gene calls are TRBV6-6 and TRBJ2-1; TRBD2 matches at 10 bases. This CDR3 contains 14 residues. J gave up 6 bases and V 7 bases, and 6 bases lay outside the gene matches. Germline assignment: CDR1 MNHNY and CDR2 SVGAGI (reference sequence). In DNA, the CDR3 is TGTGCCAGCATGAGGTCTAGCGGGGGCAATGAGCAGTTCTTC. It specifies CASMRSSGGNEQFF.

The V gene is TRBV30, the J gene TRBJ2-3; TRBD1 matches 8 bases. The germline V gene encodes CDR1 GTSNPN and CDR2 SVGIG (reference sequence). Trimming at V came to 2 bases and at J to 7 bases, leaving 14 bases not matched to a gene. CDR3 length: 16 residues. CDR3 DNA sequence: TGTGCCTGGAGTCTTGGTATCAGGGGGCCGGGGAATACGCAGTATTTT. Protein: CAWSLGIRGPGNTQYF.

V is TRBV10-1 and J is TRBJ2-5; D gene uncertain. Trimming stripped 4 bases from V and 2 bases from J, with 8 bases between. This CDR3 spans 13 amino acids. Germline CDR1 WNHNN, CDR2 SYGVQD (reference sequence). The CDR3 loop reads CASSGGLQETQYF. In nucleotides, the CDR3 is TGCGCCAGCAGTGGCGGATTACAAGAGACCCAGTACTTC.